There are many counts of the clone carrying this T cell receptor beta chain. The antigen is undetermined. The source of the sample is a study of identical twins. Study-level results: Excess sharing by twins proved weaker in beta out-of-frame sequences.

The CDR3 covers 16 residues. J gave up 0 bases and V 5 bases, and 8 bases lay outside the gene matches. CDR1 and CDR2 from the germline V gene are SGHVS and FQNEAQ. One entry per CDR3 protein results from TCRdb running MiXCR on the 5' RACE reads. The sample includes some 320,000 distinct CDR3 sequences, around an eighth of them seen just once. These data also featured in a second study, about yellow fever vaccine responses in identical twins.

Sequences were obtained from CD8+ T cells sorted from blood. The source of this sequence is a woman aged 18-35 years in good health. The chain carries TRBV7-8 and TRBJ1-2, with 8 positions matching TRBD1. CDR3 bases: TGTGCCAGCAGCGACCGGGACAGGAGAGCTAACTATGGCTACACCTTC. This gives the protein CASSDRDRRANYGYTF.